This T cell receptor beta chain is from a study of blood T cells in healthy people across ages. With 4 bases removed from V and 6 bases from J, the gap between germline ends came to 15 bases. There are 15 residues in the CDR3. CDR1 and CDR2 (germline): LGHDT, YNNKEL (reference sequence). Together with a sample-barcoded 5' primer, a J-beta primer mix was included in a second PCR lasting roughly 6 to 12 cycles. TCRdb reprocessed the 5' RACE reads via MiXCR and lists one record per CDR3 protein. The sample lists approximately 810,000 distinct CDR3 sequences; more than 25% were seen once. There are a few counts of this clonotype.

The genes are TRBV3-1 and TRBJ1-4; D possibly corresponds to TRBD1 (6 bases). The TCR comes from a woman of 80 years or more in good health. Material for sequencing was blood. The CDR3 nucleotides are TGTGCCAGCAGCCCCGAACAGGGCCGACATGAAAAACTGTTTTTT. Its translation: CASSPEQGRHEKLFF.